The T cell receptor (beta chain) described here comes from a study of technical replicates of blood from a few donors (dated by TCRdb to the late 2010s). Counted from cysteine to phenylalanine, this CDR3 has 14 amino acids. Only CDR3 DNA is held: 42 bases, read in frame from base 1. Trimming costs V 8 bases and J 0 bases, and their ends lie 11 bases apart. Taken from the germline V gene, the CDR1 and CDR2 loops are MNHNS and SASEGT. About this clone: This clone's antigen is unknown. No much larger clone is present one base from it, and per-base qualities are unavailable.

Library method: the immunoSEQ multiplex PCR assay. This is the immuneACCESS table as TCRdb keeps it, with only in-frame sequences that have V and J called. A part of the clones is gone; compared with another copy, unresolved V genes explain less than half, and the rest is unexplained. For this sample there are some 80,000 clones; around 96% appear just once. Approximately 0.32% of the sample is in the top ten clones. The sequenced sample consisted of T cells isolated from PBMCs. The sequence was collected from a human donor in good health. This chain joins TRBV6-1 to TRBJ1-3; too little of a D gene remains to name it. Here the CDR3 is given as CASLIRGSGNTIYF. The DNA reads as follows: TGTGCCAGCCTAATACGGGGCTCTGGAAACACCATATATTTT.